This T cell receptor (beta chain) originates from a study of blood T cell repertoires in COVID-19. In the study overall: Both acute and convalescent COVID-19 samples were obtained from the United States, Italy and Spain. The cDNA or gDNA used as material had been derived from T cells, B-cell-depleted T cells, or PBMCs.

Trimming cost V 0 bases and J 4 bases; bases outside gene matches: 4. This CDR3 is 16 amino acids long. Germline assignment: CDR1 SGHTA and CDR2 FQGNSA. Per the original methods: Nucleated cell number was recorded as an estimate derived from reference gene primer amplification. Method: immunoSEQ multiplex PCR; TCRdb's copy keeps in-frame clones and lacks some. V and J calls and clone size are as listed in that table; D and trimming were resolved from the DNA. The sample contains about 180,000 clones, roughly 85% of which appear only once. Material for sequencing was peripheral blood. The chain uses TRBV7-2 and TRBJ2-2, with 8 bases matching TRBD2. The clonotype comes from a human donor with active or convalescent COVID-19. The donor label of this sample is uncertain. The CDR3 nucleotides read TGTGCCAGCAGCTTAGCTCTAGCGGGCCGCACCGGGGAGCTGTTTTTT. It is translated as CASSLALAGRTGELFF. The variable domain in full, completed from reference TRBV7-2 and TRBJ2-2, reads GAGVSQSPSNKVTEKGKDVELRCDPISGHTALYWYRQSLGQGLEFLIYFQGNSAPDKSGLPSDRFSAERTGGSVSTLTIQRTQQEDSAVYLCASSLALAGRTGELFFGEGSRLTVL.